These 13 T cell receptor beta chains were all obtained from the same sample, sequenced in a study of blood T cells in healthy people across ages. Using a J-beta primer mix together with a sample-barcoded 5' primer, a second PCR was run for roughly 7 to 12 cycles. TCRdb re-derived calls from the 5' RACE reads in MiXCR, one entry per CDR3 protein. The data hold some 800,000 distinct CDR3 sequences, with about 25% observed a single time. These records were also assigned to another study, of T cells of mothers and their children.

Sequenced sample: blood. These receptors came from a boy younger than 18 in good health.

A remark on this clonotype: One junction end disagrees with the germline gene, perhaps due to a read error. The chain uses TRBV5-1 and TRBJ1-1; D is ambiguous. Germline V gene data show CDR1 as SGHRS and CDR2 as YFSETQ. The CDR3 is made up of 11 amino acids. The CDR3 here is CASSFNSEAFF. CDR3 DNA sequence: TGCGCCAGCAGCTTTAACAGTGAAGCTTTCTTT. The whole variable domain, filled in from reference TRBV5-1 and TRBJ1-1, reads KAGVTQTPRYLIKTRGQQVTLSCSPISGHRSVSWYQQTPGQGLQFLFEYFSETQRNKGNFPGRFSGRQFSNSRSEMNVSTLELGDSALYLCASSFNSEAFFGQGTRLTVV.

The J gene is TRBJ2-7, the V gene TRBV12-3 or TRBV12-4; D perhaps matches TRBD2 (5 bases). There are 14 residues in the CDR3. Trimming shortened V by 6 bases and J by 4 bases, and 16 bases separated the two germline ends. CDR3 in DNA: TGTGCCAGCAGCCGAGCTCTAGCCCTTTACGAGCAGTACTTC. Residues: CASSRALALYEQYF.

In this sample, this clonotype turned up a few times. This rearrangement joins TRBV29-1 to TRBJ2-1, with a weak D call TRBD2 (5 bases). Germline CDR1 reads SQVTM; CDR2 reads ANQGSEA. The length of the CDR3 is 14 residues. Trimming cost V 7 bases and J 8 bases, with 21 bases left between them. DNA for the CDR3: TGCAGCGCGCCTTCTCAGAGGGCGCTTGATGAGCAGTTCTTC. It is translated as CSAPSQRALDEQFF.

This clonotype was seen a few times. The chain carries TRBV20-1 and TRBJ2-5, with 10 bases lining up with TRBD2. The tail of the sequence fits TRBJ2-1 better, so the J call may be wrong. Germline V CDR1 and CDR2: DFQATT, SNEGSKA (reference sequence). CDR3 size: 18 residues. The CDR3 nucleotides read TGCAGTGCGGACCCTATCCTCTCTAGCGGGGGCCGGTACAATGAGCAGTTCTTC. Its protein product is CSADPILSSGGRYNEQFF.

V and J are TRBV4-2 and TRBJ2-1; unclear D gene. Deletions cut 0 bases from V and 4 bases from J, with 7 bases between. CDR1 and CDR2 (germline): LGHNA, YNFKEQ. The CDR3 loop spans 14 amino acids. Written as DNA, the CDR3 is TGTGCCAGCAGCCAAGATAAGGTATACAATGAGCAGTTCTTC. This encodes CASSQDKVYNEQFF.

The gene calls are TRBV6-5 and TRBJ2-1; 9 nucleotides match TRBD2. The end of the DNA is better explained by TRBJ2-7, so the J call may be wrong. The CDR3 runs 16 residues. Germline assignment: CDR1 MNHEY and CDR2 SVGAGI. As DNA, the CDR3 is TGTGCCAGCAGGACGATCGCCCGCGGGAGGGCCGATGAGCAGTACTTC. It yields the protein CASRTIARGRADEQYF.

The chain uses TRBV4-3 and TRBJ2-7, with D possibly being TRBD2 (6 bases). The germline CDR1 and CDR2 sequences are LGHNA and YSLEER. The CDR3 contains 15 residues. V lost 0 bases and J lost 2, with 11 bases in between. DNA for the CDR3: TGCGCCAGCAGCCAAGACCGCGGGAACGCCTACGAGCAGTACTTC. Translated, it gives CASSQDRGNAYEQYF.

The genes are TRBV29-1 and TRBJ2-5, with a possible D match to TRBD2 (6 bases). The better agreement between TRBJ2-7 and the DNA end casts doubt on the J call. Germline-derived CDR1 and CDR2 are SQVTM and ANQGSEA. This CDR3 has 12 residues. The CDR3 DNA sequence: TGCAGCGCCGTTCGGGGGAGTTACGAGCAGTACTTC. Amino acids: CSAVRGSYEQYF.

The V call is TRBV7-9, the J call TRBJ2-5; the D is unclear. The DNA end is more similar to TRBJ2-1, so the J call may be wrong. The CDR3 spans 13 residues. CDR1 is SEHNR and CDR2 is FQNEAQ in the germline V gene (reference sequence). Here the CDR3 reads CASSLTQVGEQFF. Written as DNA, the CDR3 is TGTGCCAGCAGCTTAACCCAGGTGGGGGAGCAGTTCTTC.

The chain uses TRBV6-1 and TRBJ1-2; 8 positions match TRBD1. CDR1 is MNHNS and CDR2 is SASEGT in the germline V gene. The CDR3 runs to 14 residues. Trimming at V came to 6 bases and at J to 7 bases, leaving 10 bases not matched to a gene. The CDR3 sequence: CASSIHQGAGGYTF. CDR3 nucleotide sequence: TGTGCCAGCAGCATTCATCAGGGGGCCGGTGGCTACACCTTC.

This clonotype has just a few counts. The chain joins TRBV27 to TRBJ1-2, with TRBD1 as a possible D gene (6 bases). Germline CDR1 is MNHEY and CDR2 is SMNVEV (reference sequence). Trimming shortened V by 3 bases and J by 8 bases, and 19 bases separated the two germline ends. CDR3 length: 15 amino acids. The CDR3 loop reads CASSLGPDRLSGYTF. As DNA, the CDR3 is TGTGCCAGCAGTTTGGGACCCGACAGGTTAAGCGGCTACACCTTC.

The table lists this clonotype with a few counts. The chain links TRBV7-2 to TRBJ1-4, with a possible D match to TRBD1 (5 bases). The V and J ends lost 4 bases and 4 bases respectively, with 19 bases between them. The length of the CDR3 is 17 residues. The V gene's germline CDR1 is SGHTA and CDR2 FQGNSA. CDR3 coding DNA: TGTGCCAGCAGCTCAAGCAGCGGGGACCCAATTAATGAAAAACTGTTTTTT. This codes for CASSSSSGDPINEKLFF.

This clonotype has a handful of counts. The chain links TRBV6-5 to TRBJ2-1, with TRBD2 matching 11 bases. Trimming removed 0 bases from V and 9 bases from J; junction bases left unmatched: 7. CDR3 length: 16 amino acids. From germline, CDR1 is MNHEY and CDR2 SVGAGI. The DNA for the CDR3 is TGTGCCAGCAGTTACTCCCCTAGCGGGGGGTATATTGAGCAGTTCTTC. It yields the protein CASSYSPSGGYIEQFF.